This T cell receptor beta chain was recorded in a study of cytomegalovirus exposure and HLA in healthy donors. Study observations and caveats: In a later analysis, specific HLA alleles were associated with over 15,000 TCR beta sequences at a 0.05 false discovery rate. In a later analysis, a missense DCLRE1C variant was linked to TCR beta V- and J-gene trimming. Highly shared variants forming one cluster were likely a sequencing artifact.

V dropped 2 bases and J dropped 2; count of bases not matched to a gene: 2. Germline CDR1 MDHEN, CDR2 SYDVKM. The CDR3 has 15 amino acids. Comments on this clone: Its antigen remains unidentified.

It was with 60 Vbeta and 13 Jbeta primers that the PCR ran. Authors' processing steps: Later work found 74 million or so unique TCR beta chains, with 9.5 million to 14 million shared. Method: immunoSEQ multiplex PCR; TCRdb's copy keeps in-frame clones and lacks some. That table is the source of V, J and clone size, and D and trimming were worked out from the DNA. The sample yields 30,000 to 40,000 clones, almost 70% seen once. The sequenced material came from PBMCs. The TCR sequence derives from a man aged 35-49 years in good health and CMV-seronegative. The rearrangement links TRBV28 to TRBJ2-4; 8 bases agree with TRBD1. The CDR3 is CASSLRTGTKNIQYF. As DNA, the CDR3 is TGTGCCAGCAGTTTACGGACAGGGACCAAAAACATTCAGTACTTC. The full variable domain, its missing parts supplied by reference TRBV28 and TRBJ2-4, is DVKVTQSSRYLVKRTGEKVFLECVQDMDHENMFWYRQDPGLGLRLIYFSYDVKMKEKGDIPEGYSVSREKKERFSLILESASTNQTSMYLCASSLRTGTKNIQYFGAGTRLSVL.